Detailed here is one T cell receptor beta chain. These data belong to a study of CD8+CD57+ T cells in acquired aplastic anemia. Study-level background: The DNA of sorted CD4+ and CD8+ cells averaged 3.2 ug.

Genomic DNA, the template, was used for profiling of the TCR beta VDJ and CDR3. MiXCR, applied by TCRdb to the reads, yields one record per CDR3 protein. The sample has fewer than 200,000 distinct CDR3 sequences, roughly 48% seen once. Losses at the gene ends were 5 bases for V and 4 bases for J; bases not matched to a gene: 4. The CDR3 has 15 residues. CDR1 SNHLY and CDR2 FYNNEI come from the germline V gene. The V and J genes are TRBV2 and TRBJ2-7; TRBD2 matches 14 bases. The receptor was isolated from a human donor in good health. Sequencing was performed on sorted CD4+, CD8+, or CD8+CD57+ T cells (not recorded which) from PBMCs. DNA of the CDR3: TGTGCCAGCAGTCCGACTAGCGGGAGGGGATACGAGCAGTACTTC. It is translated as CASSPTSGRGYEQYF.